The 15 T cell receptor beta chains reported below all come from one sample, sequenced in a study of cytotoxic CD8 clonotypes in ibrutinib-treated CLL. Some clones are missing from TCRdb's copy, which holds only in-frame ones; the method was immunoSEQ multiplex PCR. The sample contains some 290,000 clones, roughly 79% of which appear only once. Sequences were derived from PBMCs, sampled before ibrutinib treatment. The receptors here all came from a human donor with chronic lymphocytic leukemia.

The rearrangement links TRBV10-3 to TRBJ1-1; unclear D gene. CDR3 length: 14 residues. Trimming pared 3 bases from V and 7 bases from J, leaving 15 bases between. Per germline, CDR1 ENHRY and CDR2 SYGVKD. The CDR3: CAISEPGIEGEAFF. The CDR3 DNA follows: TGTGCCATCAGTGAACCTGGGATCGAAGGTGAAGCTTTCTTT.

The chain combines TRBV21-1 with TRBJ1-3. TRBV21-1 is described as a pseudogene. The CDR3 has 15 amino acids. The CDR3 sequence: CASSKGTGAGNTIYF. The CDR3 DNA sequence: TGTGCCAGCAGCAAAGGTACGGGGGCGGGAAACACCATATATTTT.

This clone was recorded only once. The genes are TRBV18 and TRBJ2-6; 8 bases align to TRBD1. Trimming removed 3 bases from V and 0 bases from J; junction bases left unmatched: 4. Per germline, CDR1 KGHSH and CDR2 LQKENI. The CDR3 has 17 amino acids. The CDR3 sequence: CASSPGQANSGANVLTF. The CDR3 coding sequence is TGTGCCAGCTCACCGGGACAGGCGAACTCTGGGGCCAACGTCCTGACTTTC.

This clone was found a few times. The chain employs TRBV14 and TRBJ2-5; the match to TRBD2 covers 10 bases. The J segment lost 5 bases and the V segment lost 1 base, leaving 7 bases of the junction unmatched. This CDR3 has 16 amino acids. Looked up from germline, CDR1 is SGHDN and CDR2 is FVKESK. CDR3: CASSQAQAGGFETQYF. Written as DNA, the CDR3 is TGTGCCAGCAGCCAAGCCCAAGCGGGAGGGTTCGAGACCCAGTACTTC.

In DNA form, the CDR3 reads TGTGCCACCAGCGGACAGGGCCGGGAGACCCAGTACTTC. It translates to CATSGQGRETQYF. The V gene is TRBV15, the J gene TRBJ2-5; 8 bases match TRBD1. In germline, CDR1 is LNHNV, CDR2 YYDKDF (reference sequence). The CDR3 is made up of 13 amino acids. V dropped 5 bases and J dropped 5; count of bases not matched to a gene: 4.

CDR3 residues: CSASGRKSTDTQYF. DNA of the CDR3: TGCAGCGCCAGCGGGAGGAAAAGCACAGATACGCAGTATTTT. The rearrangement links TRBV29-1 to TRBJ2-3; 9 bases fit TRBD2. Germline V lookup: CDR1 SQVTM, CDR2 ANQGSEA. CDR3 length: 14 amino acids. J lost 0 bases, V lost 7 bases, and 5 bases had no gene match.

Only one count was recorded for this clone. The V call is TRBV7-9, the J call TRBJ1-1, with a possible D match to TRBD1 (5 bases). Trimming left V 1 base short and J 6 bases short, with 12 bases between. Looked up from germline, CDR1 is SEHNR and CDR2 is FQNEAQ (reference sequence). CDR3 length: 14 residues. CDR3 DNA: TGTGCCAGCAGCTTAGGCTTCCTAGGGGCTGAAGCTTTCTTT. It translates to CASSLGFLGAEAFF.

This clone has just one count. This rearrangement joins TRBV13 to TRBJ2-1, with a weak D call TRBD1 (6 bases). The CDR3 runs 14 residues. Trimming pared 5 bases from V and 10 bases from J, leaving 18 bases between. From germline, CDR1 is PRHDT and CDR2 FYEKMQ (reference sequence). The CDR3 DNA is TGTGCCAGCAGCAAAACAGGGCGGTGGGGCGAGCAGTTCTTC. This encodes CASSKTGRWGEQFF.

This clone occurred a few times. The chain has TRBV27 and TRBJ2-5; perhaps TRBD2 as D (5 bases). The CDR3 has 16 residues. Deletions cut 5 bases from V and 4 bases from J, with 20 bases between. Germline loops: CDR1 MNHEY, CDR2 SMNVEV (reference sequence). DNA of the CDR3: TGTGCCAGCAGTCCCCGCCTAGGGAGCGGCCCAGAGACCCAGTACTTC. Amino acids: CASSPRLGSGPETQYF.

The chain is built from TRBV6-4 and TRBJ1-2; tentatively, D is TRBD1 (5 bases). Per germline, CDR1 MRHNA and CDR2 SNTAGT. Trimming stripped 2 bases from V and 4 bases from J, with 14 bases between. This CDR3 comprises 15 residues. Written as DNA, the CDR3 is TGTGCCAGCAGTGACGCAGGGACGAGGTGCTATGGCTACACCTTC. Its translation is CASSDAGTRCYGYTF.

V gene TRBV28 combines with J gene TRBJ2-7, with 12 bases fitting TRBD2. This CDR3 has 14 residues. V lost 8 bases to trimming and J lost 3 bases; unmatched junction nucleotides: 5. Looked up from germline, CDR1 is MDHEN and CDR2 is SYDVKM. Written as DNA, the CDR3 is TGTGCCAGCCGACCGGGACTAGCGGGCTACGAGCAGTACTTC. As protein: CASRPGLAGYEQYF.

V usage is TRBV5-1 and J usage is TRBJ2-7; 7 positions agree with TRBD2. In germline, CDR1 is SGHRS, CDR2 YFSETQ. The CDR3 is 13 residues long. V trimming: 2 bases; J trimming: 5 bases; junction bases outside the gene matches: 4. Here the CDR3 reads CASSFGGGDEQYF. In DNA, the CDR3 is TGCGCCAGCAGCTTTGGCGGGGGTGACGAGCAGTACTTC.

V gene TRBV7-3 combines with J gene TRBJ2-1; 7 nucleotides align to TRBD2. Germline CDR1 is SGHTA and CDR2 is FQGTGA. The CDR3 has 18 amino acids. The J segment lost 0 bases and the V segment lost 1 base, leaving 9 bases of the junction unmatched. The CDR3 sequence is CASSLKPSGGSSYNEQFF. CDR3 sequence (DNA): TGTGCCAGCAGCTTAAAACCCTCCGGCGGGAGCTCCTACAATGAGCAGTTCTTC.

The chain couples TRBV6-4 to TRBJ2-3; D is unclear. The ends were cut back, 6 bases at V and 2 bases at J, with 9 bases in the middle. This CDR3 comprises 13 residues. CDR1 is MRHNA and CDR2 is SNTAGT in the germline V gene. CDR3 in amino acids: CASRASSTDTQYF. CDR3 sequence (DNA): TGTGCCAGCAGGGCTTCCTCCACAGATACGCAGTATTTT.

The chain has TRBV29-1 and TRBJ2-3; TRBD2 is a possible D gene (7 bases). The ends were cut back, 2 bases at V and 0 bases at J, with 15 bases in the middle. Germline V gene sequence: CDR1 SQVTM, CDR2 ANQGSEA. The CDR3 covers 16 residues. Here the CDR3 DNA reads TGCAGCGTTGAAAGTGTTGGCGGGGGCAGCACAGATACGCAGTATTTT. This encodes CSVESVGGGSTDTQYF.